Listed below are T cell receptor beta chains from one sample, sequenced in a study of shared clonotypes between healthy human individuals. Data came from immunoSEQ multiplex PCR; TCRdb stores just in-frame clones and leaves some out. This table holds millions of clones, more than 85% found once. Sequenced input: naive CD4+ T cells from PBMCs. The receptor source for this set is a man between 18 and 29 years old in good health. Some clones in this sample may be carry-over from other donors' samples. The CDR3 runs from the conserved cysteine through the conserved F or W. D genes are given only for firm matches. For some rows the clone size is stated as once, few or many, or as a class when expanded; others skip it.

V gene	clone size	D gene	J gene	CDR3 DNA	CDR3 protein
TRBV7-9	.	.	TRBJ2-3	TGTGCCAGCAGCTTCCTCTACCGCCAGGGGAACCTCACAGATACGCAGTATTTT	CASSFLYRQGNLTDTQYF
TRBV11-2	.	.	TRBJ1-1	TGTGCCAGCAGCTCAACAGGGATCGCTGAAGCTTTCTTT	CASSSTGIAEAFF
TRBV5-1	.	.	TRBJ2-2	TGCGCCAGCAGCATTGACCCTGGGTCCGGGGAGCTGTTTTTT	CASSIDPGSGELFF
TRBV4-2	few	.	TRBJ1-1	TGTGCCAGCAGCCAAGCCCCGGCGGGGAACACTGAAGCTTTCTTT	CASSQAPAGNTEAFF
TRBV27	few	TRBD1	TRBJ1-1	TGTGCCAGCAGCGGACAGGGTTTTGGAACTGAAGCTTTCTTT	CASSGQGFGTEAFF
TRBV10-3	.	.	TRBJ1-5	TGTGCCATCAGTCAACAGGGCCCCCATAGCAATCAGCCCCAGCATTTT	CAISQQGPHSNQPQHF
TRBV6-6	.	.	TRBJ2-5	TGTGCCAGCAGTTACCCCCGTGGGGGGATCCGGGAGACCCAGTACTTC	CASSYPRGGIRETQYF
TRBV7-2	.	.	TRBJ2-7	TGTGCCAGCAGCTTAGCGAGGGAATACGAGCAGTACTTC	CASSLAREYEQYF
TRBV30	.	.	TRBJ2-6	TGTGCCTGGAGTGCTTACCTTGGATCTGGGGCCAACGTCCTGACTTTC	CAWSAYLGSGANVLTF
TRBV11-2	.	TRBD1	TRBJ2-1	TGTGCCAGCAGCTTAGGTTCCGGACAGGGCAATGAGCAGTTCTTC	CASSLGSGQGNEQFF
TRBV5-1	.	.	TRBJ1-2	TGCGCCAGCAGCTTGGAAGGGAGTACTGGGTATGGCTACACCTTC	CASSLEGSTGYGYTF
TRBV4-2	.	TRBD1	TRBJ1-1	TGTGCCAGCAGCCAAGTGGAGGGTTCAGGGACAGGGGGCCTCCGTGAAGCTTTCTTT	CASSQVEGSGTGGLREAFF
TRBV5-1	.	.	TRBJ2-5	TGCGCCAGCAGCTCCCAGCGGCAGACCCAGTACTTC	CASSSQRQTQYF
TRBV7-2	.	.	TRBJ2-2	TGTGCCAGCAGCTTAGACCAGGGGAACGGGGAGCTGTTTTTT	CASSLDQGNGELFF
TRBV2	.	.	TRBJ2-5	TGTGCCAGCGGGTCTGGGGAACAAGAGACCCAGTACTTC	CASGSGEQETQYF
TRBV5-1	.	TRBD2	TRBJ2-5	TGCGCCAGCAGCTTGCAGGGACTAGCGGTACAAGAGACCCAGTACTTC	CASSLQGLAVQETQYF
TRBV6-4	once	.	TRBJ2-1	TGTGCCCGCCCAGGAGTGACGCGCCGCAATGAGCAGTTCTTC	CARPGVTRRNEQFF
TRBV5-4	.	.	TRBJ1-1	TGTGCCAGCAGCTTGGCCGCAGCGGACACTGAAGCTTTCTTT	CASSLAAADTEAFF
TRBV5-1	.	.	TRBJ2-2	TGCGCCAGCAGCTTGGCTCTTGGGGGCGGTGCGAACACCGGGGAGCTGTTTTTT	CASSLALGGGANTGELFF
TRBV4-2	.	TRBD2	TRBJ2-3	TGTGCCAGCAGCCCAACGCCTAGCGGAAGCACAGATACGCAGTATTTT	CASSPTPSGSTDTQYF
TRBV7-3	.	.	TRBJ2-3	TGTGCCAGCAGCCCCGGGACATTCGGGACAGATACGCAGTATTTT	CASSPGTFGTDTQYF
TRBV5-4	.	TRBD2	TRBJ2-1	TGTGCCAGCAGCTTGGCACTAGCGTCTAGTAATGAGCAGTTCTTC	CASSLALASSNEQFF
TRBV28	once	TRBD2	TRBJ2-3	TGTGCCAGCAGCCCTTTGACTAGCGGCGGCACAGATACGCAGTATTTT	CASSPLTSGGTDTQYF
TRBV7-9	.	.	TRBJ2-4	TGTGCCAGCAGCCCAGGAGGGACCACAGGGAAGGACGCCAAAAACATTCAGTACTTC	CASSPGGTTGKDAKNIQYF
TRBV10-3	.	TRBD2	TRBJ2-1	TGTGCCATCAGTGAAATTGGACTAGCGGGCAATGAGCAGTTCTTC	CAISEIGLAGNEQFF
TRBV11-3	.	.	TRBJ2-1	TGTGCCAGCAGCTTAGATCTAGGGGGAGTAGCCTACAATGAGCAGTTCTTC	CASSLDLGGVAYNEQFF
TRBV7-2	.	.	TRBJ2-1	TGTGCCAGCAGCCCCCCTAATAGTGACGAGCAGTTCTTC	CASSPPNSDEQFF
TRBV5-6	.	TRBD1	TRBJ1-5	TGTGCCAGCAACAGACAGGGGAGGAATCAGCCCCAGCATTTT	CASNRQGRNQPQHF
TRBV29-1	.	.	TRBJ1-1	TGCAGCGTTCTACAGGGAGGCATGAGCACTGAAGCTTTCTTT	CSVLQGGMSTEAFF
TRBV5-1	once	.	TRBJ1-2	TGCGCCAGCAGAACGGAGTCCCTTTCGTATGGCTACACCTTC	CASRTESLSYGYTF
TRBV5-4	.	TRBD1	TRBJ2-2	TGTGCCAGCAGCTCTGGGACAGCCAGGAACACCGGGGAGCTGTTTTTT	CASSSGTARNTGELFF
TRBV28	.	TRBD1	TRBJ2-3	TGTGCCAGCAGTTGGGGACAGCACCGACTCACAGATACGCAGTATTTT	CASSWGQHRLTDTQYF
TRBV12-5	.	TRBD1	TRBJ2-5	TGTGCTAGTGGTTTGACAGGGGGCGAGACCCAGTACTTC	CASGLTGGETQYF
TRBV5-4	.	TRBD2	TRBJ2-7	TGTGCCAGCAGCCTTGGGGCGGGAGGTTTGGAGCAGTACTTC	CASSLGAGGLEQYF
TRBV7-6	.	.	TRBJ1-5	TGTGCCAGCAGTCAATCGGGGAATCAGCCCCAGCATTTT	CASSQSGNQPQHF
TRBV5-1	.	TRBD1	TRBJ2-3	TGCGCCAGCAGCTTTGAACCGGGACAGAGCACAGATACGCAGTATTTT	CASSFEPGQSTDTQYF
TRBV19	.	TRBD1	TRBJ1-2	TGTGCCAGTAGTCTAAAAAGGACAGGGACGGGATACTATGGCTACACCTTC	CASSLKRTGTGYYGYTF
TRBV2	.	.	TRBJ1-1	TGTGCCAGCAGTGATTTTGTAACTGAAGCTTTCTTT	CASSDFVTEAFF
TRBV6-5	few	.	TRBJ1-2	TGTGCCAGCAGCCCTAGTGCACGGGGTGGCTACACCTTC	CASSPSARGGYTF
TRBV5-5	.	.	TRBJ2-3	TGTGCCAGCAGCTTGATGGCGGGGCTCACAGATACGCAGTATTTT	CASSLMAGLTDTQYF
TRBV28	.	.	TRBJ1-2	TGTGCCAGCCGTCAGACTTTCGGCGCTAACTATGGCTACACCTTC	CASRQTFGANYGYTF
TRBV4-1	.	.	TRBJ1-4	TGCGCCAGCAGCCAAGATTACGGCGGGAGGGCAACTAATGAAAAACTGTTTTTT	CASSQDYGGRATNEKLFF
TRBV19	.	.	TRBJ1-2	TGTGCCAGTAGTATTGACTGGAGGGGCGCTGACTATGGCTACACCTTC	CASSIDWRGADYGYTF
TRBV28	.	TRBD2	TRBJ2-1	TGTGCCAGCCTTTCGGCGGGAGGACCCCCGTACAATGAGCAGTTCTTC	CASLSAGGPPYNEQFF
TRBV10-2	.	.	TRBJ1-5	TGCGCCAGCAGAGAAAATAGCAATCAGCCCCAGCATTTT	CASRENSNQPQHF
TRBV11-2	.	.	TRBJ2-4	TGTGCCAGCAGCCATGGCGGGCAGTGGGAACACATTCAGTACTTC	CASSHGGQWEHIQYF
TRBV20-1	.	.	TRBJ2-7	TGCAGTGCTCTAATCTACGAGCAGTACTTC	CSALIYEQYF